Presented here are 12 T cell receptor beta chains from one specimen sequenced in a study of shared clonotypes between healthy human individuals. Assay: immunoSEQ multiplex PCR; the TCRdb copy retains only in-frame clones and omits some. The sample carries approximately 2.5 million clones, 85% to 95% recorded once. Sequencing used naive CD4+ T cells sorted from blood. Subset noted: CD45RA+ positively selected. The source is a man younger than 30 in good health.

In its sample, this clone was seen a few times. The rearrangement links TRBV19 to TRBJ1-1; the D is unclear. CDR3 length: 14 residues. V dropped 3 bases and J dropped 5 bases, with 13 bases sitting between them. The germline V gene encodes CDR1 LNHDA and CDR2 SQIVND (reference sequence). The CDR3: CASSIPTTWTEAFF. CDR3 nucleotide sequence: TGTGCCAGTAGTATCCCAACGACGTGGACTGAAGCTTTCTTT.

This clone was detected only once. This rearrangement joins TRBV7-9 to TRBJ2-1; maybe TRBD1 (5 bases). The CDR3 has 16 residues. Germline lookup yields CDR1 SEHNR and CDR2 FQNEAQ (reference sequence). Trimming shortened V by 0 bases and J by 6 bases, and 15 bases separated the two germline ends. Written as DNA, the CDR3 is TGTGCCAGCAGCTTAGCCGATAAGGACATTAGCAATGAGCAGTTCTTC. Translated, it gives CASSLADKDISNEQFF.

CDR3 amino acids: CASRDYNEQFF. The CDR3 region has the DNA TGTGCCAGCCGAGACTACAATGAGCAGTTCTTC. V is TRBV10-3 and J is TRBJ2-1; D uncertain. Germline values: CDR1 ENHRY, CDR2 SYGVKD. Trimming removed 10 bases from V and 3 bases from J, with 7 bases in between. This CDR3 has 11 residues.

This chain connects TRBV5-1 to TRBJ1-4, with unresolved D. Trimming removed 0 bases from V and 8 bases from J, with 11 bases in between. In germline, CDR1 is SGHRS, CDR2 YFSETQ. The length of the CDR3 is 14 residues. CDR3 residues: CASSLEGNREKLFF. Here the CDR3 DNA reads TGCGCCAGCAGCTTGGAAGGTAATAGGGAAAAACTGTTTTTT.

V gene TRBV11-3 combines with J gene TRBJ2-7, with 7 nucleotides matching TRBD2. Unmatched junction bases numbered 6, after V lost 1 base and J lost 9 bases. CDR1 SGHNT and CDR2 YENEEA come from the germline V gene. The CDR3 is made up of 13 amino acids. CDR3 in amino acids: CASSLGEGRLQYF. DNA for the CDR3: TGTGCCAGCAGCTTAGGGGAGGGAAGGTTGCAGTACTTC.

This clone occurred once. The CDR3 DNA reads as TGTGCCATCAGTGAAGGGGGTGGGGTTGGTGAAGCTTTCTTT. It is translated as CAISEGGGVGEAFF. The chain joins TRBV10-3 to TRBJ1-1; a weak D match, TRBD1 (6 bases). This CDR3 region has 14 residues. CDR1 and CDR2 from the germline V gene are ENHRY and SYGVKD. Trimming took off 3 bases at V and 7 bases at J, with 15 bases between the two ends.

The chain employs TRBV6-4 and TRBJ2-1, with 7 bases aligning to TRBD2. V was clipped by 6 bases and J by 5 bases; unmatched bases: 1. Germline V gene lookup returns CDR1 MRHNA and CDR2 SNTAGT. The CDR3 has 12 residues. CDR3 sequence: CASRGLHNEQFF. The DNA for the CDR3 is TGTGCCAGCAGGGGACTACACAATGAGCAGTTCTTC.

This sequence joins TRBV25-1 and TRBJ2-3; D call uncertain. The V gene lost 2 bases and the J gene lost 6 bases, with 6 bases spanning the gap. The germline CDR1 and CDR2 sequences are MGHDK and SYGVNS. This CDR3 is 12 amino acids long. The CDR3 sequence: CASSEQLDTQYF. Here the CDR3 DNA reads TGTGCCAGCAGTGAACAGTTGGATACGCAGTATTTT.

The chain is built from TRBV30 and TRBJ1-4, with TRBD1 matching 8 bases. In germline, CDR1 is GTSNPN, CDR2 SVGIG (reference sequence). This CDR3 has 14 residues. J lost 5 bases, V lost 2 bases, and 4 bases had no gene match. This chain's CDR3 is CAWSRTGRNEKLFF. The CDR3 nucleotides are TGTGCCTGGAGTCGGACAGGGAGGAATGAAAAACTGTTTTTT.

The chain has TRBV5-4 and TRBJ2-1, with TRBD2 matching 7 bases. J was trimmed by 4 bases and V by 0 bases; bases with no gene match: 7. CDR1 is SGHNT, CDR2 YYREEE, per germline (reference sequence). This CDR3 comprises 16 residues. The CDR3 bases are TGTGCCAGCAGCTTGGCTGGGTCTAGCGGATACAATGAGCAGTTCTTC. Its protein is CASSLAGSSGYNEQFF.

The chain couples TRBV9 to TRBJ2-1; 8 nucleotides align to TRBD1. The CDR3 runs 17 residues. With V trimmed by 1 base and J by 0 bases, 6 bases remained unmatched. Germline CDR1 is SGDLS and CDR2 is YYNGEE. The CDR3 bases are TGTGCCAGCAGCGTAAGGACAGGGTCGAGCTCCTACAATGAGCAGTTCTTC. This encodes CASSVRTGSSSYNEQFF.

The chain employs TRBV6-5 and TRBJ2-7, with 14 nucleotides matching TRBD2. The CDR3 extends over 16 amino acids. The V and J ends lost 2 bases and 2 bases, in that order; junction bases with no gene match: 2. Germline V gives CDR1 MNHEY, CDR2 SVGAGI. The CDR3 here is CASSYGLAGGTYEQYF. The CDR3 DNA follows: TGTGCCAGCAGTTACGGACTAGCGGGAGGCACCTACGAGCAGTACTTC.